This TCR beta chain was documented in a study of blood T cell repertoires in COVID-19. Sequencing was performed with immunoSEQ multiplex PCR; in TCRdb, only in-frame clones are kept and a portion is missing. Here the sample spans roughly 180,000 clones, 76% being singletons. Trimming shortened V by 3 bases and J by 1 base, and 13 bases separated the two germline ends. The germline CDR1 and CDR2 sequences are LNHDA and SQIVND (reference sequence). The CDR3 spans 16 residues. Sequenced sample: peripheral blood. This chain joins TRBV19 and TRBJ2-1; possible D gene TRBD1, 5 bases. The receptor's source is a woman between 50 and 59 years old with active or convalescent COVID-19. CDR3 sequence reads: CASSMATVESYNEQFF. CDR3 DNA: TGTGCCAGTAGTATGGCGACAGTGGAGTCCTACAATGAGCAGTTCTTC.